A selection of T cell receptor beta chains follows, all from one sample in a study of blood T cells in healthy people across ages. TCRdb redid the calling of the 5' RACE reads with MiXCR, one entry per CDR3 protein. The profile shows over a million distinct CDR3 sequences, 35% to 45% of them singletons. Source material: blood. Receptor source: a young woman in good health. The CDR3 runs from the conserved cysteine through the conserved F or W. The D gene is left open where the match is weak. Rows may omit the clone size; those that give it use once, few, many or a size class.

>TRBJ2-3|TRBD2|few|TRBV5-1
CASSLAVGGGVPAADTQYF
TGCGCCAGCAGCTTGGCCGTTGGCGGGGGGGTCCCTGCTGCAGATACGCAGTATTTT
>TRBJ1-4|-|few|TRBV5-5
CASSSIQGTTNEKLFF
TGTGCCAGCAGCTCCATACAGGGTACAACTAATGAAAAACTGTTTTTT
>TRBJ2-5|-|few|TRBV20-1
CSPKTQYF
TGCAGTCCGAAGACCCAGTACTTC
>TRBJ2-3|-|many|TRBV7-2
CASSGYSDTQYF
TGTGCCAGCAGCGGATATTCGGATACGCAGTATTTT
>TRBJ1-6|-|-|TRBV20-1
CSATPGPNNSPLHF
TGCAGTGCTACCCCGGGACCCAATAATTCACCCCTCCACTTT
>TRBJ1-1|-|-|TRBV25-1
CASSDRGSLEAFF
TGTGCCAGCAGTGATCGGGGGAGCCTAGAAGCTTTCTTT
>TRBJ2-1|TRBD1|-|TRBV4-3
CASSQVKNQGVRGNEQFF
TGCGCCAGCAGCCAAGTCAAGAACCAGGGGGTAAGGGGTAATGAGCAGTTCTTC
>TRBJ2-2|-|-|TRBV20-1
CSARDWADRELFF
TGCAGTGCTAGAGATTGGGCCGACCGGGAGCTGTTTTTT
>TRBJ1-4|-|-|TRBV6-5
CASSYSDGEKLFF
TGTGCCAGCAGTTACTCGGACGGCGAAAAACTGTTTTTT
>TRBJ2-1|-|few|TRBV7-2
CASSSNELTRYNEQFF
TGTGCCAGCAGCTCCAACGAACTGACCCGCTACAATGAGCAGTTCTTC
>TRBJ1-5|-|few|TRBV3-1
CASSQQQGSNQPQHF
TGTGCCAGCAGCCAACAACAGGGTAGCAATCAGCCCCAGCATTTT
>TRBJ1-5|-|few|TRBV27
CASSFQRNSNQPQHF
TGTGCCAGCAGTTTTCAGAGAAATAGCAATCAGCCCCAGCATTTT
>TRBJ1-6|TRBD1|-|TRBV27
CASSIRDRLNSPLHF
TGTGCCAGCAGTATCCGGGACAGACTCAATTCACCCCTCCACTTT
>TRBJ1-2|-|-|TRBV20-1
CSATHVPSANYGYTF
TGCAGTGCCACCCACGTCCCCTCAGCTAACTATGGCTACACCTTC
>TRBJ2-4|-|-|TRBV4-3
CASSQEGPSRAKNIQYF
TGCGCCAGCAGCCAAGAAGGGCCCAGCAGGGCCAAAAACATTCAGTACTTC
>TRBJ2-1|-|-|TRBV3-1
CASSRAHGSYNEQFF
TGTGCCAGCAGTCGAGCTCATGGCTCCTACAATGAGCAGTTCTTC
>TRBJ2-1|-|-|TRBV28
CASSAPGGYYNEQFF
TGTGCCAGCTCCGCTCCTGGGGGTTACTACAATGAGCAGTTCTTC
>TRBJ2-7|TRBD1|-|TRBV29-1
CSVDREGTTEQYF
TGCAGCGTGGACAGGGAAGGAACAACTGAGCAGTACTTC
>TRBJ2-5|TRBD1|-|TRBV29-1
CSVPGQSQETQYF
TGCAGCGTTCCGGGACAGAGCCAAGAGACCCAGTACTTC
>TRBJ2-2|-|once|TRBV10-2
CASSESWTTNTGELFF
TGCGCCAGCAGTGAGTCTTGGACAACAAACACCGGGGAGCTGTTTTTT
>TRBJ1-2|-|-|TRBV29-1
CSVVGQGVNYGYTF
TGCAGCGTTGTTGGTCAGGGCGTAAACTATGGCTACACCTTC
>TRBJ2-1|TRBD2|many|TRBV6-2/TRBV6-3
CASSLLAGGLQFF
TGTGCCAGCAGTTTACTAGCGGGGGGTCTACAGTTCTTC
>TRBJ2-7|-|few|TRBV20-1
CSARRKGDIRLSYEQYF
TGCAGTGCTAGAAGGAAAGGGGACATCCGACTCTCCTACGAGCAGTACTTC
>TRBJ1-4|TRBD1|-|TRBV4-1
CASSHRTGMGDKDEKLFF
TGCGCCAGCAGCCATAGGACAGGGATGGGGGATAAGGATGAAAAACTGTTTTTT
>TRBJ1-1|-|-|TRBV7-2
CASSLQGYGMNTEAFF
TGTGCCAGCAGCTTGCAAGGGTACGGGATGAACACTGAAGCTTTCTTT
>TRBJ2-5|TRBD1|few|TRBV12-3/TRBV12-4
CASSFWDRVQETQYF
TGTGCCAGCAGTTTTTGGGACAGGGTGCAAGAGACCCAGTACTTC
>TRBJ2-3|TRBD2|few|TRBV7-9
CASSSSGTSGSGDTQYF
TGTGCCAGCAGCTCTTCCGGGACTAGCGGGAGTGGAGATACGCAGTATTTT
>TRBJ2-3|-|many|TRBV7-2
CASSLVRLSTDTQYF
TGTGCCAGCAGCTTAGTGAGGCTCAGCACAGATACGCAGTATTTT
>TRBJ1-5|-|-|TRBV28
CASSFPEGYQPQHF
TGTGCCAGCAGTTTCCCCGAGGGCTATCAGCCCCAGCATTTT
>TRBJ1-4|TRBD1|-|TRBV7-2
CASSKDRGEKLFF
TGTGCCAGCAGTAAGGACAGGGGAGAAAAACTGTTTTTT
>TRBJ2-5|-|-|TRBV28
CASSFVLGNEQYF
TGTGCCAGCAGTTTTGTGTTGGGGAATGAGCAGTACTTC
>TRBJ1-2|-|-|TRBV28
CASSLWEDGAGTNYGYTF
TGTGCCAGCAGTTTATGGGAGGACGGTGCGGGTACTAACTATGGCTACACCTTC
>TRBJ2-3|TRBD1|few|TRBV20-1
CSARGIDRALGNTQYF
TGCAGTGCTAGAGGCATCGACAGGGCCCTCGGGAATACGCAGTATTTT
>TRBJ2-3|TRBD1|few|TRBV7-2
CASSWDGSGGLDTQYF
TGTGCCAGCAGCTGGGATGGGTCAGGGGGCTTAGATACGCAGTATTTT
>TRBJ2-5|-|-|TRBV7-2
CASSFDGPGVSYKQYF
TGTGCCAGCAGCTTCGATGGACCAGGGGTTTCCTACAAGCAGTACTTC
>TRBJ1-4|-|-|TRBV20-1
CSASSVDEKLFF
TGCAGTGCTAGTTCAGTTGACGAAAAACTGTTTTTT
>TRBJ2-5|TRBD2|-|TRBV7-3
CASSLTGGPEETQYF
TGTGCCAGCAGCTTAACGGGAGGGCCAGAGGAGACCCAGTACTTC
>TRBJ1-1|-|many|TRBV11-1
CASSLGFTEAFF
TGTGCCAGCAGCTTAGGGTTCACTGAAGCTTTCTTT
>TRBJ1-1|TRBD1|-|TRBV4-1
CASSQGGTADEAFF
TGCGCCAGCAGCCAAGGCGGGACAGCGGATGAAGCTTTCTTT
>TRBJ2-3|-|many|TRBV6-2/TRBV6-3
CASKWTGTDTQYF
TGTGCCAGCAAGTGGACTGGCACAGATACGCAGTATTTT
>TRBJ2-7|TRBD1|-|TRBV9
CASSATGQSRSYNEQYF
TGTGCCAGCAGCGCCACGGGACAGAGCCGCTCCTACAATGAGCAGTACTTC
>TRBJ2-1|TRBD1|few|TRBV5-1
CASSLEGQGANEQFF
TGCGCCAGCAGCTTGGAGGGACAGGGGGCCAATGAGCAGTTCTTC
>TRBJ1-4|-|once|TRBV7-8
CASSLVGDPNEKLFF
TGTGCCAGCAGCTTGGTAGGGGATCCTAATGAAAAGCTGTTTTTT
>TRBJ1-5|-|-|TRBV6-1
CASSEQMNQPQHF
TGTGCCAGCAGTGAACAGATGAATCAGCCCCAGCATTTT
>TRBJ2-7|-|-|TRBV19
CASSVLGRNEQYF
TGTGCCAGTAGCGTACTGGGACGGAACGAGCAGTACTTC
>TRBJ2-3|TRBD2|-|TRBV13
CASGAQGLADADTQYF
TGTGCCAGCGGGGCGCAGGGACTAGCGGATGCCGATACGCAGTATTTT
>TRBJ2-5|-|-|TRBV15
CATSSLLGEGETQYF
TGTGCCACCAGCAGCTTGCTAGGGGAAGGGGAGACCCAGTACTTC
>TRBJ2-3|TRBD2|-|TRBV5-6
CASSSDGRSTDTQYF
TGTGCCAGCAGCTCGGACGGGAGGAGCACAGATACGCAGTATTTT
>TRBJ2-5|-|-|TRBV6-2/TRBV6-3
CASSLRRDGDQETRYF
TGTGCCAGCAGTTTGCGAAGGGACGGTGATCAAGAGACCCGGTACTTC
>TRBJ2-4|TRBD2|few|TRBV9
CASSEGLGTLYF
TGTGCCAGCAGCGAAGGACTAGGGACGTTGTACTTC
>TRBJ1-5|-|-|TRBV12-3/TRBV12-4
CASTGDGNQPQHF
TGTGCCAGCACAGGGGATGGCAATCAGCCCCAGCATTTT
>TRBJ2-7|TRBD2|few|TRBV12-3/TRBV12-4
CASSSGLAWYEQYF
TGTGCCAGCAGCTCCGGACTAGCTTGGTACGAGCAGTACTTC
>TRBJ2-3|TRBD2|few|TRBV20-1
CSAISSGRSTDTQYF
TGCAGTGCTATCTCTAGCGGGAGAAGCACAGATACGCAGTATTTT